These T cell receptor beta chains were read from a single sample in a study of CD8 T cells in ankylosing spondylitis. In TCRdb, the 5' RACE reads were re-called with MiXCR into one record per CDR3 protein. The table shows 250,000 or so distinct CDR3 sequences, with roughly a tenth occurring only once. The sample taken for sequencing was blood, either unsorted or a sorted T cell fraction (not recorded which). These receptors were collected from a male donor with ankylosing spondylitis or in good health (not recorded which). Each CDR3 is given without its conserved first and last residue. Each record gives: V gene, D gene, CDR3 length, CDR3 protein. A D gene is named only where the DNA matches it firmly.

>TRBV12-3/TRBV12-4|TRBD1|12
ASSFRQGRETQY
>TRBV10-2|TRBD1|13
ASTLTGALGEKLF
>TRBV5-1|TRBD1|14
ASSWKGAEGTDTQY
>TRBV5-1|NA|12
ASKRDSSTEVQY
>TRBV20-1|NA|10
SAIKGKYEQF
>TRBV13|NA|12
ASSQGRGDYGYT
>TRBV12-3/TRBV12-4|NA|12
ASSLDGRGPEAF
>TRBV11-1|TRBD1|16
ASSPLLAGQGSIKGYT
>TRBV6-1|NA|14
ASSLRQTSGANVLT
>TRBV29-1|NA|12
SARKGGDTGELF
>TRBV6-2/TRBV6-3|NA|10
ASSIRDYGYT
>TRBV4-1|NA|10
ASSFPAGEQY
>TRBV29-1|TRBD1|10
SVPTGVYGYT
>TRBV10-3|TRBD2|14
AISDATSGNTGELF
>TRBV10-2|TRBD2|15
ANRWDSGGSSTDTQY
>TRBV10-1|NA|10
ASSDQANEQF
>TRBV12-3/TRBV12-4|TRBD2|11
ASSLGGGDEQF
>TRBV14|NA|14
ASSQEGQSRRTEAF
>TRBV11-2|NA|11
ASSQDPTDTQY
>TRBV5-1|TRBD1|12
ASSVGQGIDGYT
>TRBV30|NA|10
AWTLNNQPQH
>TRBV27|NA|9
ASSRGGTIT
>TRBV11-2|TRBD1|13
ASSLAGGYNSPLH
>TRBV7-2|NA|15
ASSFGQPTLSTDTQY
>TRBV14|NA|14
ASSQDRGPLGDIQY
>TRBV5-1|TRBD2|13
ASSLRGVDTGELF
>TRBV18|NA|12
ASSPESSYNEQF
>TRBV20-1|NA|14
SARDPRATNTGELF
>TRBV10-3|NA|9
AISGAGELF
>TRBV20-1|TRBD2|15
SARPSSGGVNTGELF
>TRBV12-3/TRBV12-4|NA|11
ASSFTVTGELF
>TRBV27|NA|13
ASSLDSFSYNEQF
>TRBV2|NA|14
ASSPFFAGRTDTQY
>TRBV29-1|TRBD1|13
SVRIWTGVIYEQY
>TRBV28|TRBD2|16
ASSLSVGAGGYSYEQY
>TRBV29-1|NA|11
SVEVIGDTEAF
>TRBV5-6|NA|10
ASSLYSTEAF
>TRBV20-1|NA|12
SAAKTGSYNEQF
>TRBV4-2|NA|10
ASSQDREKLF
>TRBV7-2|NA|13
ASSPGAGAGTEAF
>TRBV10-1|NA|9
ASMLVGEKH
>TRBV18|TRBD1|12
ASSPTGSQQPQH